The clone carrying this TCR beta chain was observed a handful of times. Its matching antigen is unknown. These data originate in a study of blood T cells in healthy people across ages. Points from the study as a whole: Significant beta diversity loss was already apparent by age approximately 38, declining roughly linearly. Naive CD4+ cell counts and diversity both ran higher in long-lived than in aged donors.

Between the trimmed V and J ends, which lost 8 bases and 2 bases, there was a span of 8 bases. This CDR3 has 12 amino acids. CDR1 and CDR2 (germline): ENHRY, SYGVKD. The use of a sample-barcoded 5' primer and a J-beta primer mix characterized a second PCR of about 6 to 11 cycles. TCRdb passed the 5' RACE reads through MiXCR, listing each CDR3 protein once. This table has about 1,800,000 distinct CDR3 sequences, 28% appearing once. This TCR was sampled from a woman in her thirties in good health. Sample: blood. The rearrangement links TRBV10-3 to TRBJ2-3, with D perhaps TRBD2 (6 bases). The CDR3 protein is CAISGVTDTQYF. DNA for the CDR3: TGTGCCATCTCGGGGGTCACAGATACGCAGTATTTT.